The 4 T cell receptor beta chains below were found in one sample sequenced in a study of T cells in Graves' hyperthyroidism and ophthalmopathy. Amplified TCR beta CDR3 regions derived from RNA transcripts. The primer set for the first-round RT-PCR of the TCR CDR3 was HTBI. TCRdb re-called the multiplex PCR reads with MiXCR, one entry per CDR3 protein. The sample has hundreds of thousands of distinct CDR3 sequences; around 14% are singletons. The sequencing sample was made of blood. The receptors stem from a woman aged 18-30 years with Graves' hyperthyroidism that later progressed to Graves' ophthalmopathy.

There are many counts of this clonotype. V is TRBV7-8 and J is TRBJ2-1; D is possibly TRBD1 (6 bases). Germline values: CDR1 SGHVS, CDR2 FQNEAQ. The CDR3 covers 15 residues. V gave up 5 bases and J gave up 6 bases, with 17 bases separating them. This CDR3 is CASSPRGSPLNEQFF. In DNA, the CDR3 is TGTGCCAGCAGCCCCAGGGGATCCCCCCTCAATGAGCAGTTCTTC.

The chain carries TRBV25-1 and TRBJ2-1; 9 bases agree with TRBD2. The CDR3 is 16 amino acids. Germline CDR1 and CDR2: MGHDK and SYGVNS. V lost 3 bases to trimming and J lost 4 bases; unmatched junction nucleotides: 7. Written as DNA, the CDR3 is TGTGCCAGCAGTGACCCGCTAGCGGGACGTTACAATGAGCAGTTCTTC. Its translation: CASSDPLAGRYNEQFF.

Ten or more counts support this clonotype. The rearrangement joins TRBV14 to TRBJ2-1; D unresolved. This CDR3 is built from 14 residues. The germline gives CDR1 SGHDN, CDR2 FVKESK. The ends were cut back, 4 bases at V and 8 bases at J, with 15 bases in the middle. CDR3 in DNA: TGTGCCAGCAGCCTAACGGTGGGGTTGGATGAGCAGTTCTTC. Its translation: CASSLTVGLDEQFF. The variable domain in full, with the rest retrieved from reference TRBV14 and TRBJ2-1, is EAGVTQFPSHSVIEKGQTVTLRCDPISGHDNLYWYRRVMGKEIKFLLHFVKESKQDESGMPNNRFLAERTGGTYSTLKVQPAELEDSGVYFCASSLTVGLDEQFFGPGTRLTVL.

This clonotype was counted many times. This sequence joins TRBV11-2 and TRBJ2-1; D call uncertain. V was clipped by 1 base and J by 1 base, with 8 bases between them. Germline V gene lookup returns CDR1 SGHAT and CDR2 FQNNGV. CDR3 length: 15 residues. The CDR3 here is CASSLVPNSYNEQFF. The DNA for the CDR3 is TGTGCCAGCAGCTTAGTCCCTAATTCCTACAATGAGCAGTTCTTC. Looking up the rest from reference TRBV11-2 and TRBJ2-1 gives the full variable domain: EAGVAQSPRYKIIEKRQSVAFWCNPISGHATLYWYQQILGQGPKLLIQFQNNGVVDDSQLPKDRFSAERLKGVDSTLKIQPAKLEDSAVYLCASSLVPNSYNEQFFGPGTRLTVL.